These 29 T cell receptor beta chains came from one sample sequenced in a study of T cells in Graves' hyperthyroidism and ophthalmopathy. There were TCR beta CDR3 regions amplified from RNA transcripts. First-round RT-PCR with HTBI primers amplified the TCR CDR3 region. TCRdb reanalysed the multiplex PCR reads using MiXCR and keeps one entry per CDR3 protein. The sample has about 700,000 distinct CDR3 sequences, 45% seen once; the top ten hold about 7%. The sequenced material came from peripheral blood or thyroid tissue (not recorded which). These receptor sequences come from an adult man with Graves' disease, either hyperthyroidism or ophthalmopathy (not recorded which).

The sample holds a few counts of this clonotype. The chain is built from TRBV7-9 and TRBJ1-1, with TRBD1 as a possible D gene (6 bases). CDR1 SEHNR and CDR2 FQNEAQ come from the germline V gene (reference sequence). Trimming left V 5 bases short and J 1 base short, with 11 bases between. The CDR3 covers 14 residues. The CDR3 DNA sequence: TGTGCCAGCAGCCAATGGACAGAGAACACTGAAGCTTTCTTT. Protein: CASSQWTENTEAFF.

The chain joins TRBV11-2 to TRBJ1-6, with 10 nucleotides matching TRBD1. This CDR3 contains 15 residues. Trimming took 4 bases from V and 8 from J; bases not matched to a gene: 5. Germline V gene lookup returns CDR1 SGHAT and CDR2 FQNNGV. The CDR3, as DNA: TGTGCCAGCAGCTCATCCGGACAGGGGGATTCACCCCTCCACTTT. Translating it yields CASSSSGQGDSPLHF.

This clonotype was observed at least ten times. This sequence joins TRBV15 and TRBJ1-1; D is undetermined. CDR3 length equals 16 residues. Germline lookup yields CDR1 LNHNV and CDR2 YYDKDF (reference sequence). The germline V and J ends were trimmed by 0 bases and 0 bases, with 11 bases remaining between them. This CDR3 is CATSRDEGGLNTEAFF. The CDR3 bases are TGTGCCACCAGCAGAGATGAGGGCGGCCTGAACACTGAAGCTTTCTTT.

Notes on this clonotype: Because the CDR3 is missing its conserved closing phenylalanine or tryptophan, this is likely a read error. J is TRBJ1-1 and V is TRBV24-1, with 8 bases identical to TRBD1. CDR1 is KGHDR and CDR2 is SFDVKD in the germline V gene. With 7 bases clipped from V and 3 bases from J, the junction kept 9 bases outside the gene matches. CDR3 length equals 15 residues. The DNA of the CDR3 is TGTGCCACCAGCGTACTCGGGACAGGCCACACTGAAGCTTTCTCT. Amino acids: CATSVLGTGHTEAFS.

V usage is TRBV10-3 and J usage is TRBJ1-1, with D perhaps TRBD1 (5 bases). Germline values: CDR1 ENHRY, CDR2 SYGVKD. Trimming cost V 7 bases and J 3 bases, with 21 bases left between them. This CDR3 region has 16 residues. The CDR3 loop is CAINGDGRVVYTEAFF. The CDR3 bases are TGTGCCATCAACGGGGACGGCCGGGTGGTTTACACTGAAGCTTTCTTT.

The sample holds a few counts of this clonotype. The chain carries TRBV20-1 and TRBJ2-5; D unclear. The length of the CDR3 is 12 residues. V lost 7 bases, J lost 5 bases, and 14 bases lay in between. CDR1 and CDR2 (germline): DFQATT, SNEGSKA (reference sequence). The CDR3 here is CSVVPGGETQYF. CDR3 sequence (DNA): TGCAGTGTCGTGCCGGGTGGGGAGACCCAGTACTTC.

About this clonotype itself: The conserved phenylalanine or tryptophan is not found at the CDR3 terminus, so this likely reflects a read error. It is unclear where the CDR3 begins or ends on the DNA, so no DNA is shown, and the CDR3 is as TCRdb lists it. The rearrangement uses TRBV9 and TRBJ1-6. CDR1 and CDR2 from the germline V gene are SGDLS and YYNGEE. The length of the CDR3 is 9 amino acids, counting both ends. The CDR3 protein is CASSEQGLS.

About this clonotype itself: The limits of the CDR3 on the DNA are not certain, so only TCRdb's listed CDR3 is given. The chain couples TRBV30 to TRBJ1-4; the tabulated D call, TRBD1, remains unverified against the DNA. The CDR3 numbers 17 amino acids, ends counted. The germline gives CDR1 GTSNPN, CDR2 SVGIG (reference sequence). The CDR3: CAWSVFLWGQGDEKLFF.

In regard to this clonotype: A read error is possible here, since a much larger clone lies one base away. This chain links TRBV7-2 with TRBJ1-2; TRBD1 is a possible D gene (6 bases). Trimming stripped 3 bases from V and 1 base from J, with 12 bases between. The CDR3 is 15 amino acids. Looked up from germline, CDR1 is SGHTA and CDR2 is FQGNSA. In DNA, the CDR3 is TGTGCCAGCAGCTTTCAGCCAGGGGTTAACTATGGCTACACCTTC. It translates to CASSFQPGVNYGYTF.

In this sample, this clonotype turned up a few times. The J gene is TRBJ2-6, the V gene TRBV7-9, with 8 bases matching TRBD2. This CDR3 comprises 20 residues. Unmatched junction bases numbered 14, after V lost 2 bases and J lost 2 bases. The V gene's germline CDR1 is SEHNR and CDR2 FQNEAQ (reference sequence). The CDR3 is CASSLWARREVFAGANVLTF. The CDR3 DNA reads as TGTGCCAGCAGCTTATGGGCCCGGCGGGAGGTTTTTGCTGGGGCCAACGTCCTGACTTTC.

This clonotype was counted between two and nine times. The V call is TRBV10-3, the J call TRBJ1-2; 9 bases line up with TRBD1. CDR1 ENHRY and CDR2 SYGVKD come from the germline V gene. V trimming: 5 bases; J trimming: 4 bases; junction bases outside the gene matches: 5. CDR3 length: 14 residues. CDR3 sequence reads: CAISSPGQGYGYTF. The CDR3 DNA follows: TGTGCCATCAGTTCCCCGGGACAGGGCTATGGCTACACCTTC.

This clonotype was observed a handful of times. V usage is TRBV11-3 and J usage is TRBJ1-3; D gene uncertain. The CDR3 is 13 amino acids. Germline-derived CDR1 and CDR2 are SGHNT and YENEEA. The ends were cut back, 5 bases at V and 4 bases at J, with 9 bases in the middle. The DNA of the CDR3 is TGTGCCAGCAGCAACGGGCAGGGAAACACCATATATTTT. It codes for CASSNGQGNTIYF. Together with reference TRBV11-3 and TRBJ1-3, the CDR3 gives the full variable domain: EAGVVQSPRYKIIEKKQPVAFWCNPISGHNTLYWYLQNLGQGPELLIRYENEEAVDDSQLPKDRFSAERLKGVDSTLKIQPAELGDSAVYLCASSNGQGNTIYFGEGSWLTVV.

The CDR3, as DNA: TGCAGCTTCGCCCTAGCGGGGACCTACGAGCAGTACTTC. It encodes CSFALAGTYEQYF. The rearrangement links TRBV29-1 to TRBJ2-7, with 9 bases that match TRBD2. The CDR3 is 13 residues long. Germline CDR1 SQVTM, CDR2 ANQGSEA. V shed 8 bases, J shed 2 bases, and the junction held 7 bases outside the gene matches.

For the CDR3, the DNA is TGTGCCAGCAGTTCTGGGAGGTTCTTGACGAACTATGGCTACACCTTC. Translating it yields CASSSGRFLTNYGYTF. This chain connects TRBV6-5 to TRBJ1-2, with D hard to call. Germline V CDR1 and CDR2: MNHEY, SVGAGI. The V end was cut by 4 bases, the J end by 2 bases, with 17 bases between. This CDR3 is 16 amino acids long.

The sample holds a few counts of this clonotype. CDR3 sequence reads: CSASPRLAGGGDEQYF. The CDR3 DNA is TGCAGTGCTAGCCCAAGACTAGCGGGAGGCGGCGACGAGCAGTACTTC. This chain uses TRBV20-1 with TRBJ2-7; 13 bases align to TRBD2. The CDR3 has 16 amino acids. Germline-derived CDR1 and CDR2 are DFQATT and SNEGSKA (reference sequence). Trimming cost V 3 bases and J 5 bases; bases outside gene matches: 10.

V gene TRBV24-1 combines with J gene TRBJ1-5, with 8 nucleotides matching TRBD1. V gave up 9 bases and J gave up 4 bases; unmatched junction bases: 7. Germline lookup yields CDR1 KGHDR and CDR2 SFDVKD. CDR3 size: 14 residues. The CDR3 is CATGTGFGNQPQHF. The CDR3 region has the DNA TGTGCCACCGGGACAGGCTTTGGGAATCAGCCCCAGCATTTT.

This clonotype has ten or more counts. The chain is built from TRBV29-1 and TRBJ2-5; 9 bases align to TRBD2. CDR1 and CDR2 (germline): SQVTM, ANQGSEA. With 7 bases clipped from V and 5 bases from J, the junction kept 14 bases outside the gene matches. This CDR3 is built from 15 residues. DNA for the CDR3: TGCAGCGGAGAGGGTGCTAGCGGGGTGATCGAGACCCAGTACTTC. Translating gives CSGEGASGVIETQYF.

The rearrangement links TRBV7-3 to TRBJ1-2; no clear D gene. Germline CDR1 reads SGHTA; CDR2 reads FQGTGA. CDR3 length equals 13 residues. V lost 5 bases, J lost 4 bases, and 11 bases lay in between. CDR3 in DNA: TGTGCCAGCAGCGTTGACGGATCCTATGGCTACACCTTC. Its protein product is CASSVDGSYGYTF.

The CDR3 sequence is CSAETAGIQETQYF. DNA for the CDR3: TGCAGTGCTGAAACGGCGGGCATCCAAGAGACCCAGTACTTC. This sequence joins TRBV20-1 and TRBJ2-5, with TRBD2 as a possible D gene (5 bases). Germline V gene lookup returns CDR1 DFQATT and CDR2 SNEGSKA (reference sequence). V shed 5 bases and J shed 1 base, with 14 bases lying between them. The CDR3 runs to 14 residues.

Many counts were recorded for this clonotype. This chain connects TRBV2 to TRBJ1-2; no firm D call. The germline V gene encodes CDR1 SNHLY and CDR2 FYNNEI. V was pared by 7 bases and J by 1 base, with 10 bases between. This CDR3 has 13 amino acids. The CDR3 reads CASTAIINYGYTF. Here the CDR3 DNA reads TGTGCCAGCACGGCAATTATTAACTATGGCTACACCTTC.

The chain is built from TRBV10-3 and TRBJ2-7; D uncertain. Trimming took off 3 bases at V and 7 bases at J, with 10 bases between the two ends. Germline V gene data show CDR1 as ENHRY and CDR2 as SYGVKD. This CDR3 comprises 12 residues. The CDR3 DNA reads as TGTGCCATCAGTGAAGGGTATGGGGAGCAGTACTTC. Translation gives CAISEGYGEQYF.

This clonotype was detected a few times. J is TRBJ1-1 and V is TRBV5-1; TRBD1 agrees at 7 bases. V lost 0 bases to trimming and J lost 1 base; unmatched junction nucleotides: 9. In germline, CDR1 is SGHRS, CDR2 YFSETQ. This CDR3 region has 17 residues. The CDR3 nucleotides are TGCGCCAGCAGCTTGGCTGGGACAGCAATTTCGAACACTGAAGCTTTCTTT. Its protein product is CASSLAGTAISNTEAFF.

This clonotype has ten or more counts. This sequence joins TRBV12-3 or TRBV12-4 and TRBJ1-5; D is undetermined. The CDR3 spans 13 residues. Trimming stripped 6 bases from V and 2 bases from J, with 8 bases between. DNA for the CDR3: TGTGCCAGCAGCTCCGGGGGCAATCAGCCCCAGCATTTT. This sequence encodes CASSSGGNQPQHF.

This chain connects TRBV5-1 to TRBJ1-4; D ambiguous. Germline V gives CDR1 SGHRS, CDR2 YFSETQ. The CDR3 runs to 16 residues. V was clipped by 1 base and J by 8 bases, with 18 bases between them. The CDR3 bases are TGCGCCAGCAGCTTGAGGTCCCAAGTAACCGAGGAAAAACTGTTTTTT. Translation: CASSLRSQVTEEKLFF.

As concerns this clonotype: A much larger clone is a single base away; this may be a read error. The rearrangement joins TRBV7-2 to TRBJ2-5; D is tentatively TRBD1 or TRBD2 (6 bases each). Germline loops: CDR1 SGHTA, CDR2 FQGNSA. The CDR3 covers 14 residues. The CDR3 nucleotides are TGTGCCACCAAGGTCGACGGGGGCTTCGAGACCCAGTGCTTC. This encodes CATKVDGGFETQCF.

This clonotype was observed at least ten times. The rearrangement links TRBV15 to TRBJ2-5; 9 nucleotides agree with TRBD2. Germline V gene sequence: CDR1 LNHNV, CDR2 YYDKDF (reference sequence). Trimming took 4 bases from V and 1 from J; bases not matched to a gene: 10. This CDR3 comprises 17 residues. Here the CDR3 DNA reads TGTGCCACCAGCACAGACCCGAAGCGGGGGGTCCAAGAGACCCAGTACTTC. Protein product: CATSTDPKRGVQETQYF.

In its sample, this clonotype was seen many times. The chain is built from TRBV5-1 and TRBJ1-2; no definite D call. The CDR3 totals 13 residues. The germline V gene has CDR1 SGHRS and CDR2 YFSETQ. V lost 1 base to trimming and J lost 4 bases, with 8 bases between them. In DNA, the CDR3 is TGCGCCAGCAGCTTGCAGGAGTCCTATGGCTACACCTTC. It yields the protein CASSLQESYGYTF.

A few counts support this clonotype. The genes are TRBV9 and TRBJ1-1; D perhaps matches TRBD1 (5 bases). Deletions cut 3 bases from V and 1 base from J, with 13 bases between. This CDR3 is 15 amino acids long. Germline-derived CDR1 and CDR2 are SGDLS and YYNGEE. Written as DNA, the CDR3 is TGTGCCAGCAGCGCTTCAGGGACCCCGAACACTGAAGCTTTCTTT. Protein sequence: CASSASGTPNTEAFF.

The chain joins TRBV12-5 to TRBJ2-2; 9 bases match TRBD1. This CDR3 region has 16 residues. Germline V gives CDR1 LGHNT, CDR2 FRNRAP. V lost 2 bases, J lost 3 bases, and 4 bases stayed unmatched. The CDR3 DNA follows: TGTGCTAGTGGTTTGTTACAGGGGGCGTACACCGGGGAGCTGTTTTTT. Translation gives CASGLLQGAYTGELFF. The whole variable domain, remainder taken from reference TRBV12-5 and TRBJ2-2, is DARVTQTPRHKVTEMGQEVTMRCQPILGHNTVFWYRQTMMQGLELLAYFRNRAPLDDSGMPKDRFSAEMPDATLATLKIQPSEPRDSAVYFCASGLLQGAYTGELFFGEGSRLTVL.